This is a list of T cell receptor beta chains from one sample in a study of OX40 agonist ivuxolimab in advanced cancers. Only in-frame clones appear in the TCRdb table, and some are missing; sequencing was by immunoSEQ multiplex PCR. The sample consists of roughly 35,000 clones, around four fifths of them appearing once. Sequencing used CD4+ or CD8+ T cells sorted from blood, obtained in a trial of the OX40 agonist ivuxolimab. Receptors were obtained from an adult with an advanced solid tumor such as melanoma, head and neck, liver or kidney cancer. The CDR3 runs from the conserved cysteine through the conserved F or W. Fields, in order: clone size, J gene, D gene, V gene, CDR3 protein, CDR3 DNA. A D gene is named only where the DNA matches it firmly. Size is stated for part of the rows, as once, few or many counts, or as a class when the clone is expanded.

clone size: once
J gene: TRBJ1-4
D gene: -
V gene: TRBV7-2
CDR3 protein: CASSRTGSTNEKLFF
CDR3 DNA: TGTGCCAGCAGCCGCACAGGGTCCACTAATGAAAAACTGTTTTTT

clone size: -
J gene: TRBJ1-4
D gene: -
V gene: TRBV19
CDR3 protein: CASSPRGRGNEKLFF
CDR3 DNA: TGTGCCAGTAGTCCCCGGGGCAGGGGCAATGAAAAACTGTTTTTT

clone size: few
J gene: TRBJ2-7
D gene: TRBD1
V gene: TRBV6-1
CDR3 protein: CASRDRSLRSYEQYF
CDR3 DNA: TGTGCCAGCAGGGACAGGTCCTTAAGATCCTACGAGCAGTACTTC

clone size: -
J gene: TRBJ2-7
D gene: TRBD1
V gene: TRBV28
CDR3 protein: CASSGDREVGEQYF
CDR3 DNA: TGTGCCAGCAGTGGGGACAGGGAAGTTGGCGAGCAGTACTTC

clone size: -
J gene: TRBJ2-7
D gene: -
V gene: TRBV5-8
CDR3 protein: CASSLVAFGEQYF
CDR3 DNA: TGTGCCAGCAGCTTGGTTGCGTTTGGCGAGCAGTACTTC

clone size: -
J gene: TRBJ2-2
D gene: TRBD2
V gene: TRBV27
CDR3 protein: CASSRGGLADTGELFF
CDR3 DNA: TGTGCCAGCAGCCGGGGGGGACTAGCGGACACCGGGGAGCTGTTTTTT

clone size: -
J gene: TRBJ2-7
D gene: TRBD1
V gene: TRBV10-3
CDR3 protein: CAIGKTGSSHEQYF
CDR3 DNA: TGTGCCATCGGGAAGACAGGGTCGAGCCACGAGCAGTACTTC

clone size: -
J gene: TRBJ2-1
D gene: -
V gene: TRBV28
CDR3 protein: CASSLLDLPSEQFF
CDR3 DNA: TGTGCCAGCAGTTTACTGGATCTGCCGTCTGAGCAGTTCTTC

clone size: -
J gene: TRBJ2-1
D gene: -
V gene: TRBV6-1
CDR3 protein: CASSEEGTSYNEQFF
CDR3 DNA: TGTGCCAGCAGTGAAGAGGGGACCTCCTACAATGAGCAGTTCTTC

clone size: -
J gene: TRBJ2-5
D gene: -
V gene: TRBV18
CDR3 protein: CASSPIAETQYF
CDR3 DNA: TGTGCCAGCTCACCGATTGCAGAGACCCAGTACTTC

clone size: few
J gene: TRBJ2-7
D gene: -
V gene: TRBV7-3
CDR3 protein: CASSTRDDLVRYF
CDR3 DNA: TGTGCCAGCAGCACCAGGGACGATCTGGTTCGGTACTTC

clone size: -
J gene: TRBJ1-2
D gene: -
V gene: TRBV5-4
CDR3 protein: CASSLLLGHRLQGSYTF
CDR3 DNA: TGTGCCAGCAGCTTATTGCTGGGACACCGGCTCCAGGGCAGCTACACCTTC

clone size: -
J gene: TRBJ2-7
D gene: -
V gene: TRBV6-6
CDR3 protein: CASRGPYEQYF
CDR3 DNA: TGTGCCTCCAGGGGTCCCTACGAGCAGTACTTC

clone size: -
J gene: TRBJ2-1
D gene: -
V gene: TRBV19
CDR3 protein: CASRWGSSYNEQFF
CDR3 DNA: TGTGCCAGTAGGTGGGGGAGCTCCTACAATGAGCAGTTCTTC

clone size: -
J gene: TRBJ1-1
D gene: TRBD1
V gene: TRBV10-3
CDR3 protein: CAIRGDRGLNTEAFF
CDR3 DNA: TGTGCCATCAGGGGGGACAGGGGGCTGAACACTGAAGCTTTCTTT

clone size: -
J gene: TRBJ1-5
D gene: -
V gene: TRBV6-1
CDR3 protein: CASSEYSGSNQPQHF
CDR3 DNA: TGTGCCAGCAGTGAATATTCGGGGAGCAATCAGCCCCAGCATTTT

clone size: -
J gene: TRBJ1-3
D gene: -
V gene: TRBV2
CDR3 protein: CASSVTSVRLGNTIYF
CDR3 DNA: TGTGCCAGCAGTGTTACATCGGTTCGCTTAGGGAACACCATATATTTT

clone size: -
J gene: TRBJ2-2
D gene: -
V gene: TRBV5-6
CDR3 protein: CASSLGGTGELFF
CDR3 DNA: TGTGCCAGCAGCTTGGGCGGCACCGGGGAGCTGTTTTTT

clone size: -
J gene: TRBJ2-2
D gene: -
V gene: TRBV14
CDR3 protein: CASSHPGNTGELFF
CDR3 DNA: TGTGCCAGCAGCCACCCCGGTAACACCGGGGAGCTGTTTTTT

clone size: -
J gene: TRBJ2-7
D gene: -
V gene: TRBV7-9
CDR3 protein: CASSPEYEQYF
CDR3 DNA: TGTGCCAGCAGCCCCGAATACGAGCAGTACTTC

clone size: once
J gene: TRBJ1-3
D gene: -
V gene: TRBV30
CDR3 protein: CAWSVGLGNTIYF
CDR3 DNA: TGTGCCTGGAGTGTCGGGCTTGGAAACACCATATATTTT

clone size: once
J gene: TRBJ2-4
D gene: -
V gene: TRBV13
CDR3 protein: CASSSRGAGKNIQYF
CDR3 DNA: TGTGCCAGCAGCTCCCGAGGGGCCGGCAAAAACATTCAGTACTTC

clone size: -
J gene: TRBJ2-6
D gene: TRBD1
V gene: TRBV5-6
CDR3 protein: CASSLTGGFGANVLTF
CDR3 DNA: TGTGCCAGCAGCCTGACAGGGGGCTTCGGGGCCAACGTCCTGACTTTC

clone size: -
J gene: TRBJ1-2
D gene: -
V gene: TRBV9
CDR3 protein: CASSAGGQQANYGYTF
CDR3 DNA: TGTGCCAGCAGCGCAGGCGGCCAGCAAGCTAACTATGGCTACACCTTC

clone size: -
J gene: TRBJ1-4
D gene: -
V gene: TRBV18
CDR3 protein: CASSLGEAGGEKLFF
CDR3 DNA: TGTGCCAGCTCCCTAGGAGAAGCAGGTGGAGAAAAACTGTTTTTT

clone size: -
J gene: TRBJ1-1
D gene: -
V gene: TRBV19
CDR3 protein: CASKDTGRVNTEAFF
CDR3 DNA: TGTGCCAGTAAGGATACGGGCAGGGTGAACACTGAAGCTTTCTTT

clone size: -
J gene: TRBJ2-7
D gene: TRBD1
V gene: TRBV19
CDR3 protein: CASSMDRHKGEQYF
CDR3 DNA: TGTGCCAGTAGTATGGACAGGCACAAAGGGGAGCAGTACTTC

clone size: -
J gene: TRBJ2-7
D gene: -
V gene: TRBV6-1
CDR3 protein: CASSAGAGRTYEQYF
CDR3 DNA: TGTGCCAGCAGTGCGGGAGCAGGGCGGACCTACGAGCAGTACTTC

clone size: -
J gene: TRBJ1-1
D gene: TRBD1
V gene: TRBV5-4
CDR3 protein: CASSLLGTGGSEAFF
CDR3 DNA: TGTGCCAGCAGCTTGCTTGGGACAGGGGGATCTGAAGCTTTCTTT

clone size: medium-sized
J gene: TRBJ2-1
D gene: TRBD2
V gene: TRBV2
CDR3 protein: CASSEPGTSVNNEQFF
CDR3 DNA: TGTGCCAGCAGTGAGCCCGGGACTAGCGTTAACAATGAGCAGTTCTTC

clone size: -
J gene: TRBJ2-7
D gene: -
V gene: TRBV5-1
CDR3 protein: CASSLAGTVSYEQYF
CDR3 DNA: TGCGCCAGCAGCTTGGCTGGTACGGTCTCCTACGAGCAGTACTTC

clone size: few
J gene: TRBJ1-5
D gene: -
V gene: TRBV4-1
CDR3 protein: CASSTGQSHQPQHF
CDR3 DNA: TGCGCCAGCAGTACTGGACAGTCCCATCAGCCCCAGCATTTT

clone size: -
J gene: TRBJ2-2
D gene: TRBD2
V gene: TRBV5-6
CDR3 protein: CASIRAGESTGELFF
CDR3 DNA: TGTGCCAGCATTCGAGCGGGAGAGAGCACCGGGGAGCTGTTTTTT

clone size: -
J gene: TRBJ2-7
D gene: -
V gene: TRBV7-9
CDR3 protein: CASSRLPIGHEQYF
CDR3 DNA: TGTGCCAGCAGCCGGCTCCCGATAGGCCACGAGCAGTACTTC

clone size: -
J gene: TRBJ2-5
D gene: -
V gene: TRBV5-8
CDR3 protein: CASSLSGGLQETQYF
CDR3 DNA: TGTGCCAGCAGCCTCTCGGGGGGCCTCCAGGAGACCCAGTACTTC

clone size: -
J gene: TRBJ2-7
D gene: -
V gene: TRBV30
CDR3 protein: CAWSVRREQYF
CDR3 DNA: TGTGCCTGGAGTGTACGGAGAGAGCAGTACTTC

clone size: -
J gene: TRBJ2-5
D gene: TRBD1
V gene: TRBV7-3
CDR3 protein: CASSPTGGRETQYF
CDR3 DNA: TGTGCCAGCAGCCCGACAGGGGGCAGGGAGACCCAGTACTTC

clone size: -
J gene: TRBJ2-7
D gene: -
V gene: TRBV30
CDR3 protein: CAWSGQGNEQYF
CDR3 DNA: TGTGCCTGGAGTGGTCAGGGGAACGAGCAGTACTTC

clone size: -
J gene: TRBJ2-1
D gene: TRBD2
V gene: TRBV7-9
CDR3 protein: CASPGLNSYNEQFF
CDR3 DNA: TGTGCCAGCCCGGGACTAAACTCCTACAATGAGCAGTTCTTC

clone size: -
J gene: TRBJ2-3
D gene: -
V gene: TRBV27
CDR3 protein: CASSPRRQTGTDTQYF
CDR3 DNA: TGTGCCAGCAGTCCCCGGAGGCAGACTGGAACAGATACGCAGTATTTT

clone size: -
J gene: TRBJ2-7
D gene: TRBD1
V gene: TRBV6-5
CDR3 protein: CASSYQGQAPNEQYF
CDR3 DNA: TGTGCCAGCAGTTATCAGGGACAGGCCCCCAACGAGCAGTACTTC